This T cell receptor (beta chain) was sequenced in a study of blood T cell repertoires in COVID-19. Germline CDR1 SEHNR, CDR2 FQNEAQ (reference sequence). This CDR3 contains 16 residues. V gave up 3 bases and J gave up 2 bases, with 16 bases separating them. Original data processing: Nucleated cell number was recorded as an estimate derived from reference gene primer amplification. TCRdb keeps only in-frame clones here, not all; method: immunoSEQ multiplex PCR. From that table come the V and J calls and clone size; the DNA was used to work out D and trimming. The table includes about 230,000 clones, approximately 87% detected once.

This receptor was identified in a woman aged 70 to 79 with active or convalescent COVID-19. The chain couples TRBV7-9 to TRBJ2-5; D is possibly TRBD2 (5 bases). Source material: peripheral blood. CDR3 nucleotide sequence: TGTGCCAGCAGCTTCGGGGTCTACCATCCACAAGAGACCCAGTACTTC. Translation gives CASSFGVYHPQETQYF.